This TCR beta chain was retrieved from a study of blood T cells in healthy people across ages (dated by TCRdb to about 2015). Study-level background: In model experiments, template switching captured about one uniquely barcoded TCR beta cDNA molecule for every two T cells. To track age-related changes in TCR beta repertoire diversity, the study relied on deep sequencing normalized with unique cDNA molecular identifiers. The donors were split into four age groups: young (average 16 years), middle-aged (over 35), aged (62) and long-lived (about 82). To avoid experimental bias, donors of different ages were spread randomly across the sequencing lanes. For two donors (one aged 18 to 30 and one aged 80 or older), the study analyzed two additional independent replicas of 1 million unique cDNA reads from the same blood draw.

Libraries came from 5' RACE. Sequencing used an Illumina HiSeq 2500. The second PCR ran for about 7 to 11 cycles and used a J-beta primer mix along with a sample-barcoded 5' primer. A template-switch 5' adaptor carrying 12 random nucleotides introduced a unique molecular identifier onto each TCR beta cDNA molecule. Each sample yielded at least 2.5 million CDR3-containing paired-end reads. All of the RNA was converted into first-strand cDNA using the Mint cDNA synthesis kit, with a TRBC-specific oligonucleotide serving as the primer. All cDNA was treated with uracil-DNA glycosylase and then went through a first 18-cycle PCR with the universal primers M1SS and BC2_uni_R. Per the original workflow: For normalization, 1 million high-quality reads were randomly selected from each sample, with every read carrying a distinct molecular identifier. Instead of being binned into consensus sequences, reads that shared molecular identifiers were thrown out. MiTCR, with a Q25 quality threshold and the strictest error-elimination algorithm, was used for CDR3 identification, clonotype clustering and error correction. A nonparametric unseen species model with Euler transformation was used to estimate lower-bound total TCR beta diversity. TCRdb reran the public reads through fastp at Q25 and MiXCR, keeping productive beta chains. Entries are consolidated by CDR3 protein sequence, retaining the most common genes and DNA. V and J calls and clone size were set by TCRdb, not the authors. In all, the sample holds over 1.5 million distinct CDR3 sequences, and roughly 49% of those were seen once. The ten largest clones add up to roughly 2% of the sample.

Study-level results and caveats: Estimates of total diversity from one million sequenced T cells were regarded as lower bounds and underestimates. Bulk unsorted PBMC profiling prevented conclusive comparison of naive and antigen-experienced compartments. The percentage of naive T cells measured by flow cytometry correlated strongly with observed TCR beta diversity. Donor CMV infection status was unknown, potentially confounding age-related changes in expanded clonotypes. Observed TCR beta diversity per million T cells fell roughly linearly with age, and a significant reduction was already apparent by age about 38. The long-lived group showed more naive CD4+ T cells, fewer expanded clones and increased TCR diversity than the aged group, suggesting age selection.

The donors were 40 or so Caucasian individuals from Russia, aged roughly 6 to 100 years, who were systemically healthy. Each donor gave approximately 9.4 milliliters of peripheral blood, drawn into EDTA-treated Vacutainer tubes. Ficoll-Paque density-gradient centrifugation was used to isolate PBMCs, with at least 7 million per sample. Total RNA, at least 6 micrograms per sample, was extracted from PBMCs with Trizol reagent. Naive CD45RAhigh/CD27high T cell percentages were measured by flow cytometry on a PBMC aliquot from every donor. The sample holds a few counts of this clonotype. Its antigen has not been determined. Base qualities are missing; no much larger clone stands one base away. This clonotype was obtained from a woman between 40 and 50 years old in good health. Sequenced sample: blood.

The CDR3 protein sequence reads: CASSQAGGPSRSTDTQYF. The DNA is TGTGCCAGCAGCCAAGCGGGGGGGCCATCAAGAAGCACAGATACGCAGTATTTT. The rearrangement combines TRBV6-2 or TRBV6-3 with TRBJ2-3; 10 bases in the junction line up with TRBD2. CDR3 length: 18 amino acids, cysteine to phenylalanine. The retained sequence is limited to the CDR3, 54 bases, with the frame set at the first base. For this chain, trimming is 6 bases at the V end and 0 bases at the J end, and the number of junction bases without a gene match is 12. CDR1 MNHEY and CDR2 SVGEGT are derived from the germline V gene.